The rows below give T cell receptor beta chains drawn from one sample of a study of shared clonotypes between healthy human individuals. The data were produced by immunoSEQ multiplex PCR, yet TCRdb's version contains in-frame clones alone and is incomplete. The sample shows about 1.1 million clones, roughly 74% of them seen only once. The sequencing input was memory CD4+ T cells from PBMCs. The receptor source for this set is a man aged 18 to 30 in good health. Some clones in this sample may be carry-over from other donors' samples. CDR3s include the opening cysteine and the closing phenylalanine or tryptophan. The D gene is left open where the match is weak. Not every row has a clone size; where given, it reads once, few, many or a size class.

>TRBD2|16|TRBV5-6|-|TRBJ2-1
CASSLIGGEAINEQFF
TGTGCCAGCAGCTTGATCGGGGGGGAAGCCATCAATGAGCAGTTCTTC
>-|14|TRBV5-1|-|TRBJ1-1
CASSLGGGDTEAFF
TGCGCCAGCAGCTTGGGCGGGGGTGACACTGAAGCTTTCTTT
>TRBD1|16|TRBV14|-|TRBJ2-1
CASSRRQGAWYNEQFF
TGTGCCAGCAGCAGACGACAGGGGGCTTGGTACAATGAGCAGTTCTTC
>-|17|TRBV6-1|-|TRBJ1-3
CASSEISGTISGNTIYF
TGTGCCAGCAGTGAAATATCAGGGACTATCTCTGGAAACACCATATATTTT
>-|14|TRBV18|-|TRBJ1-2
CASSPSGSGRGYTF
TGTGCCAGCTCACCAAGTGGGTCAGGGCGTGGCTACACCTTC
>TRBD1|16|TRBV6-9|many|TRBJ2-1
CASSYSSGQGFNEQFF
TGTGCCAGCAGTTATTCTTCGGGACAGGGGTTCAATGAGCAGTTCTTC
>TRBD1|14|TRBV29-1|once|TRBJ2-3
CSVGKTGVPDTQYF
TGCAGCGTTGGGAAAACAGGGGTACCAGATACGCAGTATTTT
>-|13|TRBV2|-|TRBJ1-2
CASSDREILGYTF
TGTGCCAGCAGTGACAGGGAAATTTTAGGCTACACCTTC
>-|16|TRBV7-9|-|TRBJ1-2
CASSSTRGSFNYGYTF
TGTGCCAGCAGCTCTACCCGGGGATCCTTTAACTATGGCTACACCTTC
>-|11|TRBV27|-|TRBJ2-7
CASSFGYEQYF
TGTGCCAGCAGTTTCGGGTACGAGCAGTACTTC
>-|12|TRBV28|once|TRBJ1-2
CASSLDHYGYTF
TGTGCCAGCAGTTTGGACCACTATGGCTACACCTTC
>-|14|TRBV7-9|-|TRBJ2-5
CASSPSRYQETQYF
TGTGCCAGCAGCCCTTCTCGGTACCAAGAGACCCAGTACTTC
>TRBD2|11|TRBV20-1|-|TRBJ2-1
CSAAGTSGIIF
TGCAGTGCTGCTGGGACTAGCGGGATCATCTTC
>TRBD2|14|TRBV6-1|-|TRBJ2-1
CATKGPGGSNEQFF
TGTGCCACTAAAGGTCCGGGAGGATCGAATGAGCAGTTCTTC
>-|16|TRBV4-2|-|TRBJ2-6
CASSQVLASGANVLTF
TGTGCCAGCAGCCAAGTATTAGCCTCTGGGGCCAACGTCCTGACTTTC
>-|14|TRBV30|-|TRBJ2-7
CAWSVLTGGNEQYF
TGTGCCTGGAGTGTACTGACGGGTGGTAACGAGCAGTACTTC
>-|14|TRBV19|-|TRBJ1-5
CASSTDRPNQPQHF
TGTGCCAGTAGTACCGACAGACCAAATCAGCCCCAGCATTTT
>-|13|TRBV19|-|TRBJ2-7
CASSISRRDEQYF
TGTGCCAGTAGTATATCTCGCAGGGACGAGCAGTACTTC
>TRBD1|15|TRBV5-1|-|TRBJ1-2
CASSLVGQGVYGYTF
TGCGCCAGCAGCTTGGTGGGACAGGGGGTTTATGGCTACACCTTC
>-|13|TRBV30|once|TRBJ1-2
CAWRGQGLGGYTF
TGTGCCTGGAGGGGGCAGGGCCTGGGCGGCTACACCTTC
>-|15|TRBV21-1|-|TRBJ1-3
CASSGPSTGGNTIYF
TGTGCCAGCAGCGGGCCCAGTACAGGTGGAAACACCATATATTTT
>-|14|TRBV4-2|-|TRBJ2-3
CASSQEGRPDTQYF
TGTGCCAGCAGCCAAGAAGGTCGGCCAGATACGCAGTATTTT
>-|13|TRBV5-1|-|TRBJ2-3
CASNPLNTDTQYF
TGCGCCAGCAACCCTCTAAACACAGATACGCAGTATTTT
>-|15|TRBV28|-|TRBJ2-1
CASSFVRPPNNEQFF
TGTGCCAGCAGTTTTGTCCGGCCGCCCAACAATGAGCAGTTCTTC
>-|14|TRBV28|-|TRBJ2-5
CASSTGQSRETQYF
TGTGCCAGCAGTACCGGTCAAAGTAGGGAGACCCAGTACTTC
>-|15|TRBV2|-|TRBJ1-4
CASNEFGATNEKLFF
TGTGCCAGCAACGAATTTGGGGCGACTAATGAAAAACTGTTTTTT